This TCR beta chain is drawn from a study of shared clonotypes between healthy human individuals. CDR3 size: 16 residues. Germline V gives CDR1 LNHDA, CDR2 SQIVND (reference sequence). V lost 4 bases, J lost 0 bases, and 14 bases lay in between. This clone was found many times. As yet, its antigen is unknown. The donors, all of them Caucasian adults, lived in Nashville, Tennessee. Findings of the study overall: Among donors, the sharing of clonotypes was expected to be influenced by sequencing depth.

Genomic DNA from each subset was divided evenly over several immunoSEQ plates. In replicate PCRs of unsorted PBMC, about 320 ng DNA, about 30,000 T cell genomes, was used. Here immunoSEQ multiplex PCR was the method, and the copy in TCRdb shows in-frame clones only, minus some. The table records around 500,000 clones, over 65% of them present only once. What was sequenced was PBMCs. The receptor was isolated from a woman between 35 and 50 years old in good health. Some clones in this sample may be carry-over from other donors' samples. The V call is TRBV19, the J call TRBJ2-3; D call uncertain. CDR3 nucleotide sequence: TGTGCCAGTAGTACCCGCTACAGCGCTAGCACAGATACGCAGTATTTT. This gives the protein CASSTRYSASTDTQYF.